This T cell receptor beta chain was observed in a study of control samples from healthy donors and cancer patients. Data came from immunoSEQ multiplex PCR; TCRdb stores just in-frame clones and leaves some out. In the table there are 90,000 to 110,000 clones, 90% of which are singletons. Trimming stripped 4 bases from V and 4 bases from J, with 5 bases between. Germline loops: CDR1 MNHEY, CDR2 SVGAGI. The CDR3 covers 12 residues. This rearrangement joins TRBV6-5 to TRBJ2-1; unclear D gene. The clonotype originates from a human donor in good health. The donor label of this sample is uncertain. Material for sequencing was blood. CDR3 sequence: CASSFDYNEQFF. Written as DNA, the CDR3 is TGTGCCAGCAGTTTTGATTACAATGAGCAGTTCTTC.